Below are 15 T cell receptor beta chains sequenced from a single sample in a study of PD-L1 blockade in urothelial cancer (dated by TCRdb to the late 2010s). Explained via the paper, the time point label denotes: peripheral blood 6 weeks after treatment start. The library came from the immunoSEQ multiplex PCR assay. The immuneACCESS repertoire file appears here via TCRdb, limited to in-frame rearrangements. These files lack a portion of the clones; in checked studies, under half of the deficit traces to unresolved V genes, and the cause of the others is not known. This sample lists around 62,000 clones; 85% to 90% were detected once. Of the sample, 11% is held by the ten largest clones. The specimen comprised PBMCs, sampled around atezolizumab (anti-PD-L1) treatment. These receptors all come from a man in his 60s with urothelial cancer.

The rearrangement joins TRBV11-1 to TRBJ1-2, with TRBD1 as a possible D gene (6 bases). The germline gives CDR1 SGHAT, CDR2 FQDESV (reference sequence). V was trimmed by 6 bases and J by 3 bases, leaving 11 bases between them. The CDR3 is 13 amino acids. The DNA of the CDR3 is TGTGCCAGCAGTCCGGACAGAGACTATGGCTACACCTTC. Amino acid sequence: CASSPDRDYGYTF.

The chain uses TRBV5-4 and TRBJ1-4, with 7 bases lining up with TRBD1. This CDR3 spans 17 amino acids. In germline, CDR1 is SGHNT, CDR2 YYREEE (reference sequence). Trimming took 5 bases from V and 0 from J; bases not matched to a gene: 10. CDR3 region: CASRVGPGTATNEKLFF. CDR3 sequence (DNA): TGTGCCAGCAGGGTGGGGCCTGGGACAGCAACTAATGAAAAACTGTTTTTT.

The genes are TRBV6-6 and TRBJ1-1; 7 bases line up with TRBD1. V lost 6 bases and J lost 10; bases outside the gene matches: 8. The CDR3 consists of 12 residues. CDR1 and CDR2 from the germline V gene are MNHNY and SVGAGI (reference sequence). In nucleotides, the CDR3 is TGTGCCAGCAGGCATTCGCAGGGGGGAGCTTTCTTT. Amino acids: CASRHSQGGAFF.

The chain links TRBV4-2 to TRBJ2-4; maybe TRBD2 (5 bases). Trimming removed 8 bases at V and 1 base at J, with 12 bases between. Germline CDR1 LGHNA, CDR2 YNFKEQ. CDR3 length: 14 amino acids. The CDR3 protein is CASSTAAAKNIQYF. The DNA for the CDR3 is TGTGCCAGCTCAACAGCGGCGGCCAAAAACATTCAGTACTTC.

The chain couples TRBV7-8 to TRBJ2-1; 9 bases match TRBD2. Trimming took 5 bases from V and 7 from J; bases not matched to a gene: 9. The CDR3 contains 15 residues. Germline CDR1 SGHVS, CDR2 FQNEAQ. CDR3 DNA sequence: TGTGCCAGCAGCCGGCTAGCGGGGCTAGAAAATGAGCAGTTCTTC. It codes for CASSRLAGLENEQFF.

The CDR3 region is CASGYSGNEQFF. The CDR3 DNA reads as TGTGCCAGCGGGTACAGCGGGAATGAGCAGTTCTTC. V gene TRBV27 combines with J gene TRBJ2-1; perhaps TRBD2 as D (6 bases). Trimming cost V 8 bases and J 7 bases, with 12 bases left between them. There are 12 residues in the CDR3. Germline assignment: CDR1 MNHEY and CDR2 SMNVEV (reference sequence).

The chain joins TRBV10-3 to TRBJ1-4, with 7 bases aligning to TRBD1. The CDR3 has 13 residues. Germline assignment: CDR1 ENHRY and CDR2 SYGVKD. The V gene end was trimmed by 10 bases and the J gene end by 8 bases; junction bases not matched to a gene: 10. CDR3 region: CANSPGGGEKLFF. The DNA for the CDR3 is TGTGCCAATAGTCCAGGGGGAGGCGAAAAACTGTTTTTT.

V is TRBV30 and J is TRBJ1-3; tentative D call: TRBD1 (5 bases). The CDR3 is made up of 15 amino acids. CDR1 GTSNPN and CDR2 SVGIG come from the germline V gene (reference sequence). Trimming removed 4 bases from V and 0 bases from J, with 13 bases in between. Here the CDR3 reads CAWTLGGGSGNTIYF. The CDR3 region has the DNA TGTGCCTGGACCCTGGGGGGGGGCTCTGGAAACACCATATATTTT.

This chain uses TRBV30 with TRBJ2-6, with D maybe TRBD1 (6 bases). Trimming took off 0 bases at V and 4 bases at J, with 16 bases between the two ends. CDR1 is GTSNPN and CDR2 is SVGIG in the germline V gene (reference sequence). CDR3 length: 17 residues. The CDR3 bases are TGTGCCTGGAGTGTGGGGGCCCCGCTCTCCGGGGCCAACGTCCTGACTTTC. Its protein product is CAWSVGAPLSGANVLTF.

The rearrangement uses TRBV5-4 and TRBJ2-3; D possibly corresponds to TRBD2 (6 bases). CDR1 is SGHNT, CDR2 YYREEE, per germline (reference sequence). The V end lost 6 bases, the J end lost 3 bases, and 20 bases lay between the germline ends. This CDR3 spans 16 amino acids. The CDR3 bases are TGTGCCAGCATGCCGGAGGGCCGAATAATTACAGATACGCAGTATTTT. This encodes CASMPEGRIITDTQYF. Complete variable domain (other parts from reference TRBV5-4 and TRBJ2-3): ETGVTQSPTHLIKTRGQQVTLRCSSQSGHNTVSWYQQALGQGPQFIFQYYREEENGRGNFPPRFSGLQFPNYSSELNVNALELDDSALYLCASMPEGRIITDTQYFGPGTRLTVL.

The chain links TRBV4-3 to TRBJ2-6; D is ambiguous. The V end was cut by 0 bases, the J end by 3 bases, with 9 bases between. The germline gives CDR1 LGHNA, CDR2 YSLEER. This CDR3 is 16 amino acids long. CDR3 amino acids: CASSQEPGYGANVLTF. The CDR3, as DNA: TGCGCCAGCAGCCAAGAACCGGGTTATGGGGCCAACGTCCTGACTTTC.

The chain is built from TRBV7-9 and TRBJ2-7; 8 bases align to TRBD1. Germline V gene sequence: CDR1 SEHNR, CDR2 FQNEAQ (reference sequence). The CDR3 sequence is 13 residues long. V lost 6 bases to trimming and J lost 3 bases; unmatched junction nucleotides: 4. As DNA, the CDR3 is TGTGCCAGCAGTCCAGGACAGGGCTACGAGCAGTACTTC. Protein: CASSPGQGYEQYF. Full variable domain (missing parts from reference TRBV7-9 and TRBJ2-7): DTGVSQNPRHKITKRGQNVTFRCDPISEHNRLYWYRQTLGQGPEFLTYFQNEAQLEKSRLLSDRFSAERPKGSFSTLEIQRTEQGDSAMYLCASSPGQGYEQYFGPGTRLTVT.

V usage is TRBV4-1 and J usage is TRBJ1-4, with a possible D match to TRBD1 (6 bases). This CDR3 contains 15 residues. Trimming stripped 1 base from V and 0 bases from J, with 6 bases between. Germline V CDR1 and CDR2: MGHRA, YSYEKL. This CDR3 reads CASSQGTATNEKLFF. In DNA, the CDR3 is TGCGCCAGCAGCCAAGGGACAGCAACTAATGAAAAACTGTTTTTT.

The rearrangement uses TRBV14 and TRBJ1-4, with 7 positions matching TRBD1. CDR3 length: 15 amino acids. Germline CDR1 reads SGHDN; CDR2 reads FVKESK. The J segment lost 10 bases and the V segment lost 5 bases, leaving 13 bases of the junction unmatched. The CDR3 here is CASSKALTGMAKLFF. Written as DNA, the CDR3 is TGTGCCAGCAGCAAAGCTCTGACAGGGATGGCAAAACTGTTTTTT.

This sequence joins TRBV11-2 and TRBJ2-3; D is ambiguous. Per germline, CDR1 SGHAT and CDR2 FQNNGV. The CDR3 is 12 amino acids. The V gene lost 5 bases and the J gene lost 2 bases, with 5 bases spanning the gap. Here the CDR3 DNA reads TGTGCCAGCAGCCAACACACAGATACGCAGTATTTT. This translates into CASSQHTDTQYF.